The subject of this entry is one TCR beta chain. This clone was counted only a few times. Its binding antigen is unknown. It has no much larger one-base neighbor in the sample; base qualities were not kept. The data were taken from a study of blood T cell repertoires in COVID-19 (dated by TCRdb to 2018 to 2021). About the investigation overall: Samples from collaborators originated in the United States, Italy and Spain and spanned both the acute and convalescent phases of COVID-19. Subjects who had been exposed to COVID-19, were actively infected with it, or had recovered from it provided the deeply sampled blood TCRbeta repertoires that made up the dataset. Where HLA class I and class II types were available, the types were taken from metadata supplied by the sample provider, not from assay-based typing. The sample metadata nearly always contained a de-identified subject ID, COVID-19 status, age in years and sex. A freely available public database, intended as a resource for researchers studying the immune response to SARS-CoV-2, is where the repertoires were released. The samples were drawn from the first 160 participants of the ongoing ImmuneRACE study and from 1,254 subjects provided by 6 global collaborators. The material from the prospective study consisted of cDNA or gDNA derived from T cells, B-cell-depleted T cells, or PBMCs.

TCRbeta CDR3 regions were amplified from genomic DNA using the immunoSEQ Assay, a bias-controlled multiplex PCR. In the paper's pipeline: Within the assay, amplification of reference gene primers was used to estimate how many nucleated cells each sample contained. Sequence reads were collapsed and filtered to measure the absolute abundance of every unique TCRbeta CDR3 rearrangement. Productive Simpson clonality was computed per sample as the square root of Simpson's diversity index over productive rearrangements. This immuneACCESS table, as held by TCRdb, lists in-frame sequences with V and J called but not all clones. Of the missing ones, under half trace to an unresolved V gene in checked studies; the others have no known cause. D and trimming come from the DNA, and the V and J calls and clone size come from that table. For this sample the table gives 130,000 to 150,000 clones, of which roughly 86% were detected only once. The ten largest account for about 2% of the sample.

The collaborating institutions used their own protocols to collect whole blood in K2EDTA tubes. Collaborator samples were shipped for TCRbeta analysis as frozen whole blood, isolated PBMCs, or DNA extracted from either sample type. Sequences GTSNPN (CDR1) and SVGIG (CDR2) are obtained from the germline V gene (reference sequence). Including the terminal cysteine and phenylalanine, the CDR3 comprises 14 residues. Only CDR3 DNA remains: 42 bases, in frame from the first base. Trimming takes 2 bases off V and 7 bases off J; junction bases not matched to a gene: 6. Overall results and qualifications from the work: The amount of clinical and demographic metadata varied by source and participant and was provided uncurated.

The clonotype comes from a man between 65 and 85 years old with acute or convalescent COVID-19. Input material: peripheral blood. The chain joins TRBV30 to TRBJ1-4, with 8 bases aligning to TRBD1. The CDR3 protein: CAWSPDRVSEKLFF. The nucleotide sequence is TGTGCCTGGAGTCCGGACAGGGTATCTGAAAAACTGTTTTTT.